This TCR beta chain was documented in a study of T cell responses to AZD1222 COVID-19 vaccine. General observations from the study: As reported, nearly half of all spike-specific TCRs target variant regions that are unmutated. AZD1222 recipients seropositive at baseline numbered only six or seven. There were mostly white British donors and more females than males, and clonal diversity was possibly underestimated.

For this clone: Its matching antigen is unknown.

V lost 0 bases and J 0 bases, leaving 6 bases between the germline ends. Germline V CDR1 and CDR2: SGHAT, FQNNGV. The CDR3 runs to 15 residues. Assay used: immunoSEQ multiplex PCR; TCRdb lists only in-frame clones, some missing. The repertoire consists of 150,000 to 200,000 clones, with about 89% occurring once and the leading ten covering about 3%. The chain links TRBV11-2 to TRBJ1-5, with no clear D. The material was peripheral blood, obtained on day 0 of MenACWY control vaccination. The clonotype originates from an adult in good health. The CDR3 DNA sequence: TGTGCCAGCAGCTTAGAGGGCCTTAGCAATCAGCCCCAGCATTTT. The encoded protein is CASSLEGLSNQPQHF.